This T cell receptor beta chain was documented in a study of beta chain features in type 1 diabetes. Study-wide background: On cell yields, gender and age, patients and healthy donors were similar. General study points: Type 1 diabetes patients had TCRB CDR3s that were shorter (moderately but significantly so) in all four CD4+ subsets.

Every isolated RNA sample was fully reverse transcribed, so sequencing captured expressed TCRB transcripts. The repertoire was sequenced with immunoSEQ multiplex PCR; TCRdb's copy has only in-frame clones and lacks some. The sample lists over 150,000 clones; approximately 10% were seen once. Germline V CDR1 and CDR2: MDHEN, SYDVKM. The CDR3 is 13 residues long. V dropped 6 bases and J dropped 6 bases, with 14 bases sitting between them. It was via CD45RO/CCR7/CD25/CD127/CD95/CD27 that CD4+ naive, central memory, regulatory and stem cell-like memory cells were sorted. This clone was counted between two and nine times. Its antigen is undetermined.

Material for sequencing was central memory CD4+ T cells from blood. The gene calls are TRBV28 and TRBJ1-1; tentative D call: TRBD1 (6 bases). This receptor was obtained from a man younger than 40 with type 1 diabetes. The CDR3 reads CASSPGQKPEAFF. The CDR3 nucleotides read TGTGCCAGCAGCCCCGGACAGAAACCTGAAGCTTTCTTT.